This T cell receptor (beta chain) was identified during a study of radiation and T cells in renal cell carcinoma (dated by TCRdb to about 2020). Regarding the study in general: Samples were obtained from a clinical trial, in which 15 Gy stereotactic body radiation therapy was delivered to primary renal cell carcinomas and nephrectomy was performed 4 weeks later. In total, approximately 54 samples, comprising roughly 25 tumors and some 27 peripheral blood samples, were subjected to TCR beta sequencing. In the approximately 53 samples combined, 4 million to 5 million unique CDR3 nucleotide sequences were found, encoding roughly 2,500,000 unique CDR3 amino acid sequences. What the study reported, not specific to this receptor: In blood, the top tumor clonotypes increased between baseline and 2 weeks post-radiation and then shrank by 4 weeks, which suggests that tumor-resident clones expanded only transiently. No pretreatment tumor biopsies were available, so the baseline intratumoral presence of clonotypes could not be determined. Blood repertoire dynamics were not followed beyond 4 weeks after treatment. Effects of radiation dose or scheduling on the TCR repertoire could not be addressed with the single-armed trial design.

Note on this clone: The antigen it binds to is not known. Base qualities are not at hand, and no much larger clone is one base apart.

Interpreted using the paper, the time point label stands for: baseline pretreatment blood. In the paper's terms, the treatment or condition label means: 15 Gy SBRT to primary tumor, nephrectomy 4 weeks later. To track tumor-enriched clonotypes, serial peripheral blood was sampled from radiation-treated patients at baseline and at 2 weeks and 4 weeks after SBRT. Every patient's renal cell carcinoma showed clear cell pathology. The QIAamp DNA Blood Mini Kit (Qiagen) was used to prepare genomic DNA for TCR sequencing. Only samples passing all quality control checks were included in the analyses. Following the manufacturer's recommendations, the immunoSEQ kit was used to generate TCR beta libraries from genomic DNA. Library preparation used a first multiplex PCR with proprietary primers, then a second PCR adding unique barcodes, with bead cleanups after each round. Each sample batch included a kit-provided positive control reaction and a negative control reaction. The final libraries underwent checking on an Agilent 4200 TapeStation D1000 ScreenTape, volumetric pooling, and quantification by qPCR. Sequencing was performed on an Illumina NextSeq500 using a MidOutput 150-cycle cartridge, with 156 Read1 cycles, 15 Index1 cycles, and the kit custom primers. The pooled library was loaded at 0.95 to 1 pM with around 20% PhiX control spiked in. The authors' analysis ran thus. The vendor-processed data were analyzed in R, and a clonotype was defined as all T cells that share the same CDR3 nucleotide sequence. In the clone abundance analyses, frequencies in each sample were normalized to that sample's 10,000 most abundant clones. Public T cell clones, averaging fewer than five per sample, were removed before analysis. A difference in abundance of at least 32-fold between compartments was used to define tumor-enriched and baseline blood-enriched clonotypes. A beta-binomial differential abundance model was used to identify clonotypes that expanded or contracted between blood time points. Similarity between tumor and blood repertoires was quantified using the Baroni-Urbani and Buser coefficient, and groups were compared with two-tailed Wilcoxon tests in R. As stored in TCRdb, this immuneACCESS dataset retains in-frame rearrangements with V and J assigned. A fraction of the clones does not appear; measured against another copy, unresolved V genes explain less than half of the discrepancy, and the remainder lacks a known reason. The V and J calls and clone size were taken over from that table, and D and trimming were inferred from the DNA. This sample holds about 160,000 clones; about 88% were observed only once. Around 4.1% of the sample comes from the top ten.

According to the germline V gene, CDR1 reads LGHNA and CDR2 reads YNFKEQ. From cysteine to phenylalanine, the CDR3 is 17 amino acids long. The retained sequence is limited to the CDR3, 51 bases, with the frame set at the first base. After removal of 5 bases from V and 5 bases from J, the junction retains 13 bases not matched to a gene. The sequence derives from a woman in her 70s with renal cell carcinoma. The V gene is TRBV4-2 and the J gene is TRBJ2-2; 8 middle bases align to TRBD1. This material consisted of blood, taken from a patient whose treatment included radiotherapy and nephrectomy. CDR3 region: CASSVLGARGQTGELFF. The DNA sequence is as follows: TGTGCCAGCAGCGTCCTTGGGGCCAGGGGGCAAACCGGGGAGCTGTTTTTT.